The 21 T cell receptor beta chains below were found in one sample sequenced in a study of CD8+ T cells in alopecia areata. Following RNA extraction, reverse transcription yielded cDNA that acted as the sequencing template. Repertoires were generated with immunoSEQ multiplex PCR, while TCRdb's copy carries only in-frame clones and drops some. The table has 160,000 or so clones, approximately 70% seen once; the top ten hold over 10%. Material: CD8+ T cells sorted from blood, obtained at week 0. The receptor source for this set is a human donor with alopecia areata.

This chain joins TRBV6-1 and TRBJ2-7; 8 bases align to TRBD2. Losses at the gene ends were 7 bases for V and 2 bases for J; bases not matched to a gene: 10. The CDR3 runs to 15 residues. CDR1 and CDR2 from the germline V gene are MNHNS and SASEGT. CDR3 coding DNA: TGTGCCAGCACCCAGAGCGGGGGACGTACCTACGAGCAGTACTTC. This gives the protein CASTQSGGRTYEQYF.

This clone was seen a few times. The V and J genes are TRBV29-1 and TRBJ2-1, with D unresolved. This CDR3 comprises 12 residues. The germline CDR1 and CDR2 sequences are SQVTM and ANQGSEA. V shed 3 bases and J shed 7 bases, with 10 bases lying between them. The CDR3 region has the DNA TGCAGCGTTGACTGGGCATCGAATGAGCAGTTCTTC. This codes for CSVDWASNEQFF.

This clone has only a few counts. The rearrangement joins TRBV30 to TRBJ2-5; D is tentatively TRBD1 or TRBD2 (5 bases each). Germline loops: CDR1 GTSNPN, CDR2 SVGIG (reference sequence). With 1 base removed from V and 5 bases from J, the gap between germline ends came to 11 bases. The CDR3 is made up of 13 amino acids. CDR3 in amino acids: CAWSGIEGETQYF. In DNA form, the CDR3 reads TGTGCCTGGAGTGGTATCGAGGGGGAGACCCAGTACTTC. Complete variable domain (other parts from reference TRBV30 and TRBJ2-5): SQTIHQWPATLVQPVGSPLSLECTVEGTSNPNLYWYRQAAGRGLQLLFYSVGIGQISSEVPQNLSASRPQDRQFILSSKKLLLSDSGFYLCAWSGIEGETQYFGPGTRLLVL.

This chain links TRBV15 with TRBJ2-1; 8 nucleotides agree with TRBD1. Trimming at V came to 4 bases and at J to 10 bases, leaving 12 bases not matched to a gene. The germline gives CDR1 LNHNV, CDR2 YYDKDF (reference sequence). The length of the CDR3 is 15 residues. The CDR3 DNA sequence: TGTGCCACCAGCACCGACAGGGGCCTTAAGGTCGAGCAGTTCTTC. Protein product: CATSTDRGLKVEQFF.

The rearrangement joins TRBV5-1 to TRBJ2-1; either TRBD1 or TRBD2 may supply D (5 bases each). CDR3 size: 11 residues. The germline V gene encodes CDR1 SGHRS and CDR2 YFSETQ. The V and J ends lost 7 bases and 11 bases respectively, with 13 bases between them. In nucleotides, the CDR3 is TGCGCCAGCGGGGCTAGCAACCAGCAGTTCTTC. As protein: CASGASNQQFF.

The chain joins TRBV7-6 to TRBJ2-7; D is uncertain. In germline, CDR1 is SGHVS, CDR2 FNYEAQ. V lost 3 bases and J 7 bases, leaving 7 bases between the germline ends. The CDR3 contains 11 residues. The CDR3 protein is CASSFGREQYF. CDR3 coding DNA: TGTGCCAGCAGCTTTGGCAGAGAGCAGTACTTC.

This sequence joins TRBV14 and TRBJ1-2, with D possibly TRBD1 on 6 matching bases. The CDR3 totals 12 residues. Germline-derived CDR1 and CDR2 are SGHDN and FVKESK. V lost 4 bases and J lost 10, with 13 bases in between. In DNA form, the CDR3 reads TGTGCCAGCAGCCGTCGACAGGAGGACTACACCTTC. It specifies CASSRRQEDYTF.

V usage is TRBV13 and J usage is TRBJ1-2; unclear D gene. The CDR3 sequence is 15 residues long. CDR1 and CDR2 (germline): PRHDT, FYEKMQ (reference sequence). V dropped 0 bases and J dropped 4 bases, with 12 bases sitting between them. CDR3 residues: CASSLGAGAVYGYTF. CDR3 nucleotides: TGTGCCAGCAGCTTAGGGGCAGGAGCAGTCTATGGCTACACCTTC.

The chain employs TRBV13 and TRBJ2-3, with D hard to call. Trimming cost V 5 bases and J 1 base, with 7 bases left between them. Per the germline V gene, CDR1 is PRHDT and CDR2 is FYEKMQ (reference sequence). This CDR3 has 13 amino acids. This CDR3 reads CASSLTGTDTQYF. Here the CDR3 DNA reads TGTGCCAGCAGCCTTACAGGCACAGATACGCAGTATTTT.

The chain joins TRBV6-1 to TRBJ1-5; possible D gene TRBD1, 5 bases. Per the germline V gene, CDR1 is MNHNS and CDR2 is SASEGT. V was trimmed by 2 bases and J by 7 bases, leaving 15 bases between them. The CDR3 spans 15 residues. The CDR3 DNA is TGTGCCAGCAGTGAAAATGAGGGGCAGGGACAGCCCCAGCATTTT. This codes for CASSENEGQGQPQHF.

This rearrangement joins TRBV25-1 to TRBJ1-1; unclear D gene. Trimming took 1 base from V and 8 from J, leaving 11 bases between them. The CDR3 has 13 residues. Germline CDR1 and CDR2: MGHDK and SYGVNS. The CDR3 DNA reads as TGTGCCAGCAGTGAATGGGCAGGCGAAGAAGCTTTCTTT. Its protein product is CASSEWAGEEAFF. Looking up the rest from reference TRBV25-1 and TRBJ1-1 gives the full variable domain: EADIYQTPRYLVIGTGKKITLECSQTMGHDKMYWYQQDPGMELHLIHYSYGVNSTEKGDLSSESTVSRIRTEHFPLTLESARPSHTSQYLCASSEWAGEEAFFGQGTRLTVV.

V and J are TRBV6-1 and TRBJ2-7; 11 positions match TRBD1. The CDR3 contains 16 residues. V was pared by 2 bases and J by 1 base, with 4 bases of the junction left unmatched. In germline, CDR1 is MNHNS, CDR2 SASEGT. The CDR3 sequence is CASSEFGTGGSYEQYF. In nucleotides, the CDR3 is TGTGCCAGCAGTGAATTTGGGACAGGGGGTTCCTACGAGCAGTACTTC.

CDR3 nucleotides: TGTGCCACTCAGGTAGGGCGCATGAACACTGAAGCTTTCTTT. Its protein product is CATQVGRMNTEAFF. The rearrangement uses TRBV19 and TRBJ1-1; D unclear. Germline V gene sequence: CDR1 LNHDA, CDR2 SQIVND (reference sequence). Trimming cost V 10 bases and J 0 bases, with 15 bases left between them. The CDR3 length is 14 residues.

This clone was counted between two and nine times. The CDR3 sequence is CSVEGGQANSYEQYF. The CDR3 nucleotides are TGCAGCGTTGAGGGGGGACAGGCTAACTCCTACGAGCAGTACTTC. The chain employs TRBV29-1 and TRBJ2-7; TRBD1 agrees at 8 bases. Germline loops: CDR1 SQVTM, CDR2 ANQGSEA. This CDR3 is 15 amino acids long. V shed 3 bases and J 0 bases; nucleotides not matched to a gene: 7.

The V and J genes are TRBV7-9 and TRBJ2-2; a possible D gene is TRBD1 (5 bases). The V end was cut by 5 bases, the J end by 8 bases, with 12 bases between. This CDR3 is built from 13 residues. Germline V CDR1 and CDR2: SEHNR, FQNEAQ (reference sequence). The CDR3 loop is CASSPDISGELFF. In DNA, the CDR3 is TGTGCCAGCAGCCCGGACATTTCGGGGGAGCTGTTTTTT. Drawing the rest from reference TRBV7-9 and TRBJ2-2, the complete variable domain is DTGVSQNPRHKITKRGQNVTFRCDPISEHNRLYWYRQTLGQGPEFLTYFQNEAQLEKSRLLSDRFSAERPKGSFSTLEIQRTEQGDSAMYLCASSPDISGELFFGEGSRLTVL.

This rearrangement joins TRBV19 to TRBJ1-6; no clear D. CDR1 is LNHDA, CDR2 SQIVND, per germline (reference sequence). Between the trimmed V and J ends, which lost 4 bases and 10 bases, there was a span of 11 bases. The CDR3 consists of 13 residues. The CDR3 DNA reads as TGTGCCAGTAGTAGCACAAGTGACTCACCCCTCCACTTT. This translates into CASSSTSDSPLHF.

Comments on this clone: The sample contains more than one DNA sequence encoding this CDR3. The rearrangement joins TRBV9 to TRBJ1-4, with D uncertain. V was shortened by 0 bases and J by 0 bases, with 6 bases between the two germline ends. Germline V CDR1 and CDR2: SGDLS, YYNGEE. The CDR3 extends over 15 amino acids. The CDR3 is CASSVGGSTNEKLFF. CDR3 nucleotides: TGTGCCAGCAGCGTAGGAGGATCAACTAATGAAAAACTGTTTTTT.

This clone was seen a handful of times. This chain uses TRBV5-4 with TRBJ2-7, with D perhaps matching TRBD2 (5 bases). Trimming cost V 0 bases and J 5 bases, with 12 bases left between them. The CDR3 consists of 14 residues. Germline V gene lookup returns CDR1 SGHNT and CDR2 YYREEE (reference sequence). CDR3 region: CASSLGRRSDEQYF. CDR3 DNA sequence: TGTGCCAGCAGCTTGGGGAGGAGGTCGGACGAGCAGTACTTC.

The chain links TRBV29-1 to TRBJ2-1, with D unclear. The CDR3 length is 14 residues. V lost 2 bases to trimming and J lost 1 base, with 9 bases between them. Germline loops: CDR1 SQVTM, CDR2 ANQGSEA. CDR3 sequence reads: CSVEFLGSYNEQFF. Written as DNA, the CDR3 is TGCAGCGTTGAATTTCTGGGATCCTACAATGAGCAGTTCTTC.

The gene calls are TRBV7-9 and TRBJ2-7; D is unclear. The germline V gene encodes CDR1 SEHNR and CDR2 FQNEAQ (reference sequence). V dropped 11 bases and J dropped 0 bases, with 14 bases sitting between them. The CDR3 length is 13 residues. DNA of the CDR3: TGTGCCGTGACAAGTTCCCCCTCCTACGAGCAGTACTTC. Translation gives CAVTSSPSYEQYF.

On this clone: One end of the junction does not line up with germline, which may come from a read error. This chain uses TRBV20-1 with TRBJ2-1; possible D gene TRBD2, 5 bases. This CDR3 region has 10 residues. Germline V CDR1 and CDR2: DFQATT, SNEGSKA (reference sequence). The CDR3 nucleotides are TGCAGTGCACCACTCGTTAGGGAGCTCTTC. Translated: CSAPLVRELF.